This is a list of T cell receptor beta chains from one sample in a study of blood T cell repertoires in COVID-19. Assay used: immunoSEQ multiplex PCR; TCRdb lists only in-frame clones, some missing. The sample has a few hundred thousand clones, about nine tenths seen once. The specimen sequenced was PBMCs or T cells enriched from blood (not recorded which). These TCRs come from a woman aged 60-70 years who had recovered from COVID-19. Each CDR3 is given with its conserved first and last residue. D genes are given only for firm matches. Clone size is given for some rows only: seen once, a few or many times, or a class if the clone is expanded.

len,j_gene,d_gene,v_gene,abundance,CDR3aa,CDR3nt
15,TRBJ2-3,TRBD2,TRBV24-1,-,CATAGGGVGTDTQYF,TGTGCCACCGCCGGGGGGGGTGTCGGCACAGATACGCAGTATTTT
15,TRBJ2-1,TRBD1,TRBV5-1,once,CASSAQPGQGDEQFF,TGCGCCAGCAGCGCCCAACCGGGACAGGGAGATGAGCAGTTCTTC
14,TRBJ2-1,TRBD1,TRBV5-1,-,CASSTTGASAEQFF,TGCGCCAGCAGCACGACAGGGGCTTCGGCCGAGCAGTTCTTC
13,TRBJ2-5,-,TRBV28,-,CASSLGTEETQYF,TGTGCCAGCAGTTTAGGGACTGAAGAGACCCAGTACTTC
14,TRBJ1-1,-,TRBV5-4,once,CASSFGGELREAFF,TGTGCCAGCAGCTTCGGAGGGGAGCTTCGTGAAGCTTTCTTT
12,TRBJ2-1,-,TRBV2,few,CASRPRGSEQFF,TGTGCCAGCAGACCTCGGGGGAGTGAGCAGTTCTTC
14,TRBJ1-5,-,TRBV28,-,CASSLGFGGQPQHF,TGTGCCAGCAGTTTAGGGTTTGGAGGTCAGCCCCAGCATTTT
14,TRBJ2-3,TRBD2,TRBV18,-,CASSPIRGEDTQYF,TGTGCCAGCTCGCCTATTCGGGGGGAAGATACGCAGTATTTT
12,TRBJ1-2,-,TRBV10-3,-,CAMSGQNYGYTF,TGTGCCATGAGCGGACAGAACTATGGCTACACCTTC
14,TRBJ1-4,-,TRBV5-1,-,CASSSGSTNEKLFF,TGCGCCAGCAGCTCCGGGTCAACTAATGAAAAACTGTTTTTT
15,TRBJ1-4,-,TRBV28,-,CASSDPRQGNEKLFF,TGTGCCAGCAGTGATCCCCGGCAGGGGAATGAAAAACTGTTTTTT
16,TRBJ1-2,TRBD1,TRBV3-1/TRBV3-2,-,CASSPQGQGGNYGYTF,TGTGCCAGCAGCCCACAGGGACAGGGGGGAAACTATGGCTACACCTTC
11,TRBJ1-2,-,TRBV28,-,CASSLNGGYTF,TGTGCCAGCAGTTTAAACGGTGGCTACACCTTC
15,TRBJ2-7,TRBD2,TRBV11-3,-,CASSPTSGYSYEQYF,TGTGCCAGCAGTCCTACTAGCGGGTACTCCTACGAGCAGTACTTC
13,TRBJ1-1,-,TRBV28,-,CASSLLRSTEAFF,TGTGCCAGCAGTTTGTTAAGGAGCACTGAAGCTTTCTTT
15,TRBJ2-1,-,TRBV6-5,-,CASRPDRSSYNEQFF,TGTGCCAGCAGGCCAGACAGGAGCTCCTACAATGAGCAGTTCTTC
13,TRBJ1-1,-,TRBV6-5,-,CASRGFRVGEAFF,TGTGCCAGCAGGGGCTTCAGGGTAGGTGAAGCTTTCTTT
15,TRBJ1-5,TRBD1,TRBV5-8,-,CASSRGTGSNQPQHF,TGTGCCAGCAGCCGAGGGACAGGGAGCAATCAGCCCCAGCATTTT
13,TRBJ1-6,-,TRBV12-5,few,CASGLEVGSPLHF,TGTGCTAGTGGTTTGGAGGTGGGCTCACCCCTCCACTTT
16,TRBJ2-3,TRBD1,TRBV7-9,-,CASSLGTGEVTDTQYF,TGTGCCAGCAGCTTAGGCACAGGGGAAGTCACAGATACGCAGTATTTT
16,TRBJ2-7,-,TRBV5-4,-,CASSLRTATTLYEQYF,TGTGCCAGCAGCCTCCGGACTGCGACGACTCTCTACGAGCAGTACTTC
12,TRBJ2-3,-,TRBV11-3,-,CASSFQKDTQYF,TGTGCCAGCAGCTTTCAGAAAGATACGCAGTATTTT
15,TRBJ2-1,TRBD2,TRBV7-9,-,CAGTRAGASYNEQFF,TGTGCCGGCACCCGGGCGGGAGCCTCCTACAATGAGCAGTTCTTC
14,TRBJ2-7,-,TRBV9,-,CASSTGFEAYEQYF,TGTGCCAGCAGCACGGGGTTCGAAGCCTACGAGCAGTACTTC
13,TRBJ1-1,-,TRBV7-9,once,CASSPPTTFEAFF,TGTGCCAGCAGCCCCCCTACCACTTTTGAAGCTTTCTTT
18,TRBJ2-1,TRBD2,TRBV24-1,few,CATSDPLAGGPTYNEQFF,TGTGCCACCAGTGACCCACTAGCGGGGGGGCCTACGTACAATGAGCAGTTCTTC
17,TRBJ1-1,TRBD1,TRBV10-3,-,CAISESTDRVIVTEAFF,TGTGCCATCAGTGAGTCCACGGACAGGGTTATCGTCACTGAAGCTTTCTTT
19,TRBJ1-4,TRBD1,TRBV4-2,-,CASSQESGRGRDGIEKLFF,TGTGCCAGCAGCCAAGAATCGGGCAGGGGGCGGGATGGAATCGAAAAACTGTTTTTT
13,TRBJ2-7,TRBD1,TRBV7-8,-,CASSTGQGYEQYF,TGTGCCAGCAGCACGGGACAGGGATACGAGCAGTACTTC
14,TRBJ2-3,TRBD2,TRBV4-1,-,CASSRLAGVDTQYF,TGCGCCAGCAGTCGACTAGCGGGAGTAGATACGCAGTATTTT
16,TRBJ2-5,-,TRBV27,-,CASSSNRGGYRETQYF,TGTGCCAGCAGTAGCAACAGGGGAGGTTATCGAGAGACCCAGTACTTC
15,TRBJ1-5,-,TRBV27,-,CASSFRGYSNQPQHF,TGTGCCAGCAGTTTTAGGGGCTATAGCAATCAGCCCCAGCATTTT
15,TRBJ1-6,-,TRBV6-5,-,CASSRQGSYNSPLHF,TGTGCCAGCAGTCGCCAGGGCTCCTATAATTCACCCCTCCACTTT
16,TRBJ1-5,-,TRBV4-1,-,CASSPGQRSGTQPQHF,TGCGCCAGCAGCCCAGGACAGAGGAGTGGTACTCAGCCCCAGCATTTT
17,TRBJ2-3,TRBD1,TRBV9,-,CASSAPRDRGITDTQYF,TGTGCCAGCAGCGCTCCCCGGGACAGGGGGATCACAGATACGCAGTATTTT
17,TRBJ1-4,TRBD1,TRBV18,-,CASSPGQGAATNEKLFF,TGTGCCAGCTCACCTGGACAGGGGGCAGCAACTAATGAAAAACTGTTTTTT
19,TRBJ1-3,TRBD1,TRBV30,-,CAWSLALLLGTASGNTIYF,TGTGCCTGGAGTCTGGCATTACTACTGGGGACAGCCTCTGGAAACACCATATATTTT
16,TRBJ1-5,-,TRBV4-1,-,CASSQLQRTLNQPQHF,TGCGCCAGCAGCCAATTACAGCGGACCCTCAATCAGCCCCAGCATTTT
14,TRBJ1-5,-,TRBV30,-,CAWSVGESNQPQHF,TGTGCCTGGAGTGTAGGGGAAAGCAATCAGCCCCAGCATTTT
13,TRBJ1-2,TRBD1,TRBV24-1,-,CATSTGASSGYTF,TGTGCCACCAGTACAGGGGCATCTAGTGGCTACACCTTC
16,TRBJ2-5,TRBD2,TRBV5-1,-,CASSNRLAGAQETQYF,TGCGCCAGCAGCAATAGACTAGCGGGGGCCCAAGAGACCCAGTACTTC
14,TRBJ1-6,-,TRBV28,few,CASSFGVSGSPLHF,TGTGCCAGCAGTTTCGGGGTGAGTGGGTCACCCCTCCACTTT
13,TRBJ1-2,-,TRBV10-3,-,CAINTGSGYGYTF,TGTGCCATCAATACAGGGTCGGGCTATGGCTACACCTTC
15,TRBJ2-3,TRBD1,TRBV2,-,CASSTDRGRQDTQYF,TGTGCCAGCAGTACCGACAGGGGGCGGCAAGATACGCAGTATTTT
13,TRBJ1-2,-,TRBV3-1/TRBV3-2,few,CASSQGRVYGYTF,TGTGCCAGCAGCCAAGGCAGGGTTTACGGCTACACCTTC
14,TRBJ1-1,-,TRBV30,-,CAWSKVFRQTEAFF,TGTGCCTGGAGTAAGGTGTTTCGACAGACTGAAGCTTTCTTT
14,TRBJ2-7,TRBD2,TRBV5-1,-,CASSYSGGLYEQYF,TGCGCCAGCAGCTACTCGGGGGGGCTCTACGAGCAGTACTTC
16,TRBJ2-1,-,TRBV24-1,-,CATSDLGPPGYNEQFF,TGTGCCACCAGTGATTTAGGGCCTCCGGGATACAATGAGCAGTTCTTC
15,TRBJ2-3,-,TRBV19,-,CASSIVGEGADTQYF,TGTGCCAGTAGTATAGTGGGGGAGGGGGCAGATACGCAGTATTTT
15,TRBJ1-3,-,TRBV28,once,CASTSVGRSGNTIYF,TGTGCCAGCACCTCGGTCGGTCGCTCTGGAAACACCATATATTTT
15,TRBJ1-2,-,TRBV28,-,CASTMGGGPNYGYTF,TGTGCCAGCACCATGGGCGGGGGCCCTAACTATGGCTACACCTTC
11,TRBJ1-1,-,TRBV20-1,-,CSGGGNTEAFF,TGCAGTGGTGGAGGGAACACTGAAGCTTTCTTT